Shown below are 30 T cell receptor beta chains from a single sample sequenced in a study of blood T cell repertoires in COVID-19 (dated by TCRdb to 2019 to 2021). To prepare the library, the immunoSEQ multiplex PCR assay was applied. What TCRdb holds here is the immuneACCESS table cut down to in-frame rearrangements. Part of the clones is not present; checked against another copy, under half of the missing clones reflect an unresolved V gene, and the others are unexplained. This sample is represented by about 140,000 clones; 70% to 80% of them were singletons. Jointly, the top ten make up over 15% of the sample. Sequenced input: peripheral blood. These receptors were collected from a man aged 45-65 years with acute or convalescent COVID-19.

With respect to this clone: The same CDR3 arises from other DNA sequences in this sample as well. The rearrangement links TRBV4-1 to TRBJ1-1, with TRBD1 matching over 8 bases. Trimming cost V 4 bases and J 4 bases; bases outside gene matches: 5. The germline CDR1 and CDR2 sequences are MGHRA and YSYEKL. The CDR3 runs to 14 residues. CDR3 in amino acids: CASSPGTGTTEAFF. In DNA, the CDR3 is TGCGCCAGCAGCCCCGGGACAGGAACCACTGAAGCTTTCTTT.

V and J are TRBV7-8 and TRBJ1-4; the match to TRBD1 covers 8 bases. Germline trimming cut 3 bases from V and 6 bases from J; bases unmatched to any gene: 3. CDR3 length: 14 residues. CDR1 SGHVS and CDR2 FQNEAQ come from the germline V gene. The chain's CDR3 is CASSFGQGDEKLFF. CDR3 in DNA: TGTGCCAGCAGCTTCGGACAGGGTGATGAAAAACTGTTTTTT.

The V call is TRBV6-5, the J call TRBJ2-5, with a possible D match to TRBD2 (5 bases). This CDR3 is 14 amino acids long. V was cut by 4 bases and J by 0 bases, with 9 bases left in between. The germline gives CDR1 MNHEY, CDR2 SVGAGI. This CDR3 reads CASSSRADQETQYF. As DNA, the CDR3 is TGTGCCAGCAGTTCCCGAGCGGACCAAGAGACCCAGTACTTC.

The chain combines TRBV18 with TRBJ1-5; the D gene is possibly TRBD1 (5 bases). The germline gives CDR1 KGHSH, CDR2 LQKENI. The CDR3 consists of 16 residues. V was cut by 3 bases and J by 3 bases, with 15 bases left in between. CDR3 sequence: CASSPSGAQDNQPQHF. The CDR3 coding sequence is TGTGCCAGCTCACCCTCAGGAGCACAGGACAATCAGCCCCAGCATTTT.

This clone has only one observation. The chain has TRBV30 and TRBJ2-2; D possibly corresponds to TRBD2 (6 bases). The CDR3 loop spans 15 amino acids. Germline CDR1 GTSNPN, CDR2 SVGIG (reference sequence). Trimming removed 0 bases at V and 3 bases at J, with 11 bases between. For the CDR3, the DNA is TGTGCCTGGAGTGTATGGAGGGCCGACACCGGGGAGCTGTTTTTT. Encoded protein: CAWSVWRADTGELFF.

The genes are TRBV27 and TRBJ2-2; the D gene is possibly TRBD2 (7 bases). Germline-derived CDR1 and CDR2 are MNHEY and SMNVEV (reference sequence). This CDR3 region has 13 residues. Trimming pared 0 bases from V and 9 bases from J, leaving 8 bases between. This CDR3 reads CASSLSGGRELFF. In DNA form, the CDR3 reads TGTGCCAGCAGTTTATCCGGGGGGCGGGAGCTGTTTTTT.

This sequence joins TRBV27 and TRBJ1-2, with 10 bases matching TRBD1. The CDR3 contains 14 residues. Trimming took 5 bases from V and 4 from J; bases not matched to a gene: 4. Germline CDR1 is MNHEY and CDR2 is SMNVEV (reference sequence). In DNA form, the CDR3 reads TGTGCCAGCAGTACGGGACAGGGGCCCTATGGCTACACCTTC. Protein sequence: CASSTGQGPYGYTF.

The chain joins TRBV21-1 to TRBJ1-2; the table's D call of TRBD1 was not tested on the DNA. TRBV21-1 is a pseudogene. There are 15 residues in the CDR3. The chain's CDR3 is CASSKGLQGNYGYTF. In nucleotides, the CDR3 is TGTGCCAGCAGCAAAGGTCTCCAGGGAAACTATGGCTACACCTTC.

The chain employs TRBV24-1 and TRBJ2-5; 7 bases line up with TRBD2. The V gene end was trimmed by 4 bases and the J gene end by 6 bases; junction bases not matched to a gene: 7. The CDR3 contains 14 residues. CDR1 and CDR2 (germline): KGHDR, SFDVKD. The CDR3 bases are TGTGCCACCAGTGACGCGACTAGCCTGAAGACCCAGTACTTC. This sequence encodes CATSDATSLKTQYF.

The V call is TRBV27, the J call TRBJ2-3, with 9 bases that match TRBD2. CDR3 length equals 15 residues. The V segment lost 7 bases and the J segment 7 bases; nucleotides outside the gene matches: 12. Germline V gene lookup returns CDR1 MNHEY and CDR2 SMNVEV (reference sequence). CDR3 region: CASNPFAGGPYTQYF. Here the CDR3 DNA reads TGTGCCAGCAACCCTTTTGCGGGGGGGCCATATACGCAGTATTTT.

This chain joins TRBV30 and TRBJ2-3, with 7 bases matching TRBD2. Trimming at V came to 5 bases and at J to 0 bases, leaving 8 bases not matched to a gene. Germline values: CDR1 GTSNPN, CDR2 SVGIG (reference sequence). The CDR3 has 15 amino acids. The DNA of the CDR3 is TGTGCCTGGGACGACACTAGCGTAAGCACAGATACGCAGTATTTT. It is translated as CAWDDTSVSTDTQYF.

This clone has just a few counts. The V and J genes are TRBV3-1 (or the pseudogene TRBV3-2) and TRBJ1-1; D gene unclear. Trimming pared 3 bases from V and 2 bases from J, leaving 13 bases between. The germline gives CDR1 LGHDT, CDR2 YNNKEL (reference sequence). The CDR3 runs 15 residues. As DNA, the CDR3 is TGTGCCAGCAGCCAGTTAGTCCGGGGTAACACTGAAGCTTTCTTT. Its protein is CASSQLVRGNTEAFF.

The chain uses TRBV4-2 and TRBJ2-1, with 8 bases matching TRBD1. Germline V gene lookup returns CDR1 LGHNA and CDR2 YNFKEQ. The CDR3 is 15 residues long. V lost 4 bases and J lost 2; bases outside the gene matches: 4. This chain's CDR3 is CASSPRTGTYNEQFF. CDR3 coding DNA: TGTGCCAGCAGCCCTCGGACAGGGACCTACAATGAGCAGTTCTTC.

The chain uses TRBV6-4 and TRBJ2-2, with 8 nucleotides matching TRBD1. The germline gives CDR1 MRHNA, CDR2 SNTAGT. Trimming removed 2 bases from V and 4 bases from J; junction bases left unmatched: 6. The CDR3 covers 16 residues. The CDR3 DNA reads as TGTGCCAGCAGTGACGGGGGCAGGGGGCTCACCGGGGAGCTGTTTTTT. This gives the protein CASSDGGRGLTGELFF.

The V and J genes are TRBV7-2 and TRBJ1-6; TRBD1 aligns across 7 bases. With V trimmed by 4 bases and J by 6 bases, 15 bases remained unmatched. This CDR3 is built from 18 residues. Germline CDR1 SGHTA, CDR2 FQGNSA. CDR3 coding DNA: TGTGCCAGCAGCTCCCGCCCATGGAAGGGGGCGAGTAATTCACCCCTCCACTTT. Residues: CASSSRPWKGASNSPLHF.

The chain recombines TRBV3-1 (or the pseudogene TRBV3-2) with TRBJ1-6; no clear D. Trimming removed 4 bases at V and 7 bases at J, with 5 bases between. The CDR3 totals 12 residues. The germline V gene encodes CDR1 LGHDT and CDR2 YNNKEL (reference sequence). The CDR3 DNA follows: TGTGCCAGCAGCCCGAGGAATTCACCCCTCCACTTT. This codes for CASSPRNSPLHF.

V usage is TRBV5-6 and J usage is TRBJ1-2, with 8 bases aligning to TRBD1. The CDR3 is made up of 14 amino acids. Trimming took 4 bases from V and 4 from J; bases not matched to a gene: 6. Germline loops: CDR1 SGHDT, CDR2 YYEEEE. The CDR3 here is CASSEDRGFYGYTF. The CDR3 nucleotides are TGTGCCAGCAGCGAAGACAGGGGATTCTATGGCTACACCTTC.

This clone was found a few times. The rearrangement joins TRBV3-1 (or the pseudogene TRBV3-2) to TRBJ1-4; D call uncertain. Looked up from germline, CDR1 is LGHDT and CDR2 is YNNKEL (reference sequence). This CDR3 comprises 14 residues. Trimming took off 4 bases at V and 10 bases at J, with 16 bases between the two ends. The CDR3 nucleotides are TGTGCCAGCAGCCCGAGAGGTATCCCCGGAAAACTGTTTTTT. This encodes CASSPRGIPGKLFF.

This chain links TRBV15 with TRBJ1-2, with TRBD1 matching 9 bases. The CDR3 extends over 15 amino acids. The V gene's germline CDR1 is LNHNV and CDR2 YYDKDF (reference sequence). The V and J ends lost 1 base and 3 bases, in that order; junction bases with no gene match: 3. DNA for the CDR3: TGTGCCACCAGCAGAGGGACAGGGGCGCACTATGGCTACACCTTC. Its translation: CATSRGTGAHYGYTF.

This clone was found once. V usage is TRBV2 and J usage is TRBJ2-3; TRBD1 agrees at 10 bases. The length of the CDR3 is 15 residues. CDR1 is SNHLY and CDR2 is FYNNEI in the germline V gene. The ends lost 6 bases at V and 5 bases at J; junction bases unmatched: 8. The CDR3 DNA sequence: TGTGCCAGCAGGACCGGGACAGGGGTAATAGATACGCAGTATTTT. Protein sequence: CASRTGTGVIDTQYF.

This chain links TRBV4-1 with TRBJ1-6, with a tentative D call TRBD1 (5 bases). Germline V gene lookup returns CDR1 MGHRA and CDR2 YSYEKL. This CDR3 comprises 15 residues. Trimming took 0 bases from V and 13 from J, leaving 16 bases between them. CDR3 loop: CASSQEQAGDAPLHF. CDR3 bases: TGCGCCAGCAGCCAAGAGCAGGCGGGGGATGCGCCCCTCCACTTT.

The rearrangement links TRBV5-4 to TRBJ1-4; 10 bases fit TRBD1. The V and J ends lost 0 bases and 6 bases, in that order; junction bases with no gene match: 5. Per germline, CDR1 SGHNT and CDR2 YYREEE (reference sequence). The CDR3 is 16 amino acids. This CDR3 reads CASSLGPGTGDEKLFF. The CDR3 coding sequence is TGTGCCAGCAGCTTGGGTCCCGGGACAGGGGATGAAAAACTGTTTTTT.

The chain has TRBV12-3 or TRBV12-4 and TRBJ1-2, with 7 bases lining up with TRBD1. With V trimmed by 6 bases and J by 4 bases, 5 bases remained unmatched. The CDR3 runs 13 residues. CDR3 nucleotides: TGTGCCAGCAGAGACAGGGCGGCCTATGGCTACACCTTC. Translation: CASRDRAAYGYTF.

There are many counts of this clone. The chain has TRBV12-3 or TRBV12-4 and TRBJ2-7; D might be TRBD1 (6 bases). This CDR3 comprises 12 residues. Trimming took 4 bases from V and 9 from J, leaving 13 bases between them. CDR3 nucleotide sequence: TGTGCCAGCAGTTCCACAGGGATGTCGCAGTACTTC. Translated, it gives CASSSTGMSQYF.

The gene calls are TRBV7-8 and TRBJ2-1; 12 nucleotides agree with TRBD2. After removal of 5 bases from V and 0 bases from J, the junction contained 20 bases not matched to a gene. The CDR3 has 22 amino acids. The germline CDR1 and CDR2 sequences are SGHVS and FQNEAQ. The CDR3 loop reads CASSRGQGRLAGGPRSYNEQFF. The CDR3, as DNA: TGTGCCAGCAGCCGAGGACAGGGTAGGCTAGCGGGGGGGCCTCGCTCCTACAATGAGCAGTTCTTC.

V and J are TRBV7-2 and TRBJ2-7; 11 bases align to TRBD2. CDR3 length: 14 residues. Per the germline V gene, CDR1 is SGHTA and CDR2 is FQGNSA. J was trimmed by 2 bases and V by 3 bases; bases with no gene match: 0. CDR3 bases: TGTGCCAGCAGCTTTAGCGGGGGGGCCTACGAGCAGTACGTC. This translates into CASSFSGGAYEQYV.

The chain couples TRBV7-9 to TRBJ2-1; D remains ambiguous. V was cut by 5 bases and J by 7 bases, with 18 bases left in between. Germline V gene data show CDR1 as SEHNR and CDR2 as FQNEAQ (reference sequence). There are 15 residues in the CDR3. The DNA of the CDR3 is TGTGCCAGCAGCCCCAGCGACCGCCTCGTAAATGAGCAGTTCTTC. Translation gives CASSPSDRLVNEQFF.

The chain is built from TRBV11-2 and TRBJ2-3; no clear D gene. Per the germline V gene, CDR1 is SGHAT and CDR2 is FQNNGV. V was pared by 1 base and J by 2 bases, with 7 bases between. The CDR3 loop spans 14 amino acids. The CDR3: CASSLGAYTDTQYF. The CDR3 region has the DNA TGTGCCAGCAGCTTAGGGGCTTACACAGATACGCAGTATTTT.

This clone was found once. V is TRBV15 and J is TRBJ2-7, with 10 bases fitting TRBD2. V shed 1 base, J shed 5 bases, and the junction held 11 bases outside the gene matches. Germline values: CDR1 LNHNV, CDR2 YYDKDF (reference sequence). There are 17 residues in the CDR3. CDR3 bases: TGTGCCACCAGCAGAGTCCATATGGGTCTAGCGGGGGACGAGCAGTACGTC. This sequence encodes CATSRVHMGLAGDEQYV.

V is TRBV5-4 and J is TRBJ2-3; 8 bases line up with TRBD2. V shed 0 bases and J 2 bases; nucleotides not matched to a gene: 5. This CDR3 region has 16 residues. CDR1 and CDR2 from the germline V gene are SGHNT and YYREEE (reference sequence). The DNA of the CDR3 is TGTGCCAGCAGCTTGGGACTCGGGGGGGCCACAGATACGCAGTATTTT. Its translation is CASSLGLGGATDTQYF.